This TCR beta chain was captured by sequencing in a study of response to subunit inactivated influenza vaccine. TCRdb processed the RT-PCR reads anew with MiXCR; each CDR3 protein has one entry. The sample holds about 520,000 distinct CDR3 sequences, around 7.7% seen once. The V end lost 4 bases, the J end lost 1 base, and 8 bases lay between the germline ends. The CDR3 covers 15 residues. Germline CDR1 reads MNHNS; CDR2 reads SASEGT. The material was PBMCs from blood, obtained less than 30 months after vaccination. The TCR sequence derives from a man between 50 and 75 years old who received an inactivated influenza vaccine. The chain carries TRBV6-1 and TRBJ1-6; D is unresolved. Here the CDR3 reads CASSAGTSYNSPLHF. The DNA of the CDR3 is TGTGCCAGCAGTGCCGGCACTTCCTATAATTCACCCCTCCACTTT.